Here is one T cell receptor beta chain with its context. Its target antigen remains unknown. Base qualities are missing; no much larger clone stands one base away. The CDR3 starts with the cysteine, ends with the phenylalanine, and has 14 residues. The only DNA kept is the CDR3, 42 bases in frame from the first base. V gives up 3 bases and J gives up 8 bases, and the segment between their germline ends measures 16 bases. The germline V gene gives CDR1 as KGHSH and CDR2 as LQKENI. TCRbeta CDR3 regions were amplified from genomic DNA using the immunoSEQ Assay, a bias-controlled multiplex PCR. From the authors' description of their analysis: The number of nucleated cells in each sample was estimated by amplification of reference gene primers within the assay. To quantify the absolute abundance of each unique TCRbeta CDR3 rearrangement, sequence reads were collapsed and filtered. For each sample, productive Simpson clonality was calculated by taking the square root of Simpson's diversity index across productive rearrangements. In its TCRdb copy, this immuneACCESS table keeps in-frame sequences only and misses some clones. Where compared with another copy, unresolved V genes explain less than half of these, and the others have no known cause. Clone size and the V and J calls come from that table; the DNA yielded D and trimming. Here the sample has around 250,000 clones; 85% occur a single time. The biggest ten clones account for roughly 4.6% of the sample.

Each collaborating institution followed its own protocols to collect whole blood in K2EDTA tubes. For TCRbeta analysis, collaborator samples were shipped as frozen whole blood, as isolated PBMCs, or as DNA extracted from either sample type. This record comes from a study of blood T cell repertoires in COVID-19 (TCRdb year 2020). The study in broad terms: Collaborator samples came from the United States, Italy and Spain and covered acute and convalescent phases of COVID-19. The material from the prospective study consisted of cDNA or gDNA derived from T cells, B-cell-depleted T cells, or PBMCs. Deeply sampled blood TCRbeta repertoires from subjects exposed to, actively infected with, or recovered from COVID-19 were included in the dataset. The repertoires were released in a freely available public database meant as a resource for research on the immune response to SARS-CoV-2. Samples came from the ongoing ImmuneRACE study (first 160 participants) plus 1,254 subjects from 6 global collaborators. A de-identified subject ID, COVID-19 status, age in years and sex were almost always included in the sample metadata. Where HLA class I and class II types were available, the types were taken from metadata supplied by the sample provider, not from assay-based typing.

Beyond this particular receptor, the publication reports: The amount of clinical and demographic metadata varied by source and participant and was provided uncurated.

Sequenced material: peripheral blood. The sequence joins TRBV18 to TRBJ1-2, with the D gene not confidently named. This clonotype was obtained from a man between 45 and 60 years old with active or convalescent COVID-19. CDR3 reads: CASSPAGGPGGYTF. The DNA sequence is TGTGCCAGCTCACCGGCTGGCGGGCCGGGGGGCTACACCTTC. With the rest looked up from the reference TRBV18 and TRBJ1-2 genes rather than sequenced, the full variable domain is NAGVMQNPRHLVRRRGQEARLRCSPMKGHSHVYWYRQLPEEGLKFMVYLQKENIIDESGMPKERFSAEFPKEGPSILRIQQVVRGDSAAYFCASSPAGGPGGYTFGSGTRLTVV.